This is a list of T cell receptor beta chains from one sample in a study of identical twins. TCRdb re-derived calls from the 5' RACE reads in MiXCR, one entry per CDR3 protein. The data hold roughly 1.6 million distinct CDR3 sequences, with around a third observed a single time. Source material: cord blood. All receptors come from a newborn girl in good health. Each CDR3 is given with its conserved first and last residue. The D gene is left open where the match is weak.

d_gene,v_gene,CDR3aa
-,TRBV20-1,CSARRLGDEQFF
-,TRBV6-5,CASSYKGYEQYF
TRBD2,TRBV12-5,CASGLYPGLAFYNEQFF
TRBD2,TRBV7-9,CASSTSGATYEQYF
-,TRBV12-3/TRBV12-4,CASTGGMVYNEQFF
-,TRBV28,CASIRWRNTEAFF
-,TRBV28,CASSVPSAGELFF
TRBD2,TRBV11-3,CASSLGAGGVNNEQFF
-,TRBV28,CASSPPVGSYTQYF
-,TRBV5-6,CASSLPLIQTEAFF
TRBD2,TRBV24-1,CATSDLWGEGYQETQYF
-,TRBV19,CASTLHDEQFF
-,TRBV6-1,CASSQYGGANYGYTF
TRBD2,TRBV2,CASSAGTSSEQYF
-,TRBV28,CASSLKGEGNEQFF
-,TRBV5-1,CASSPSGRGPLNQPQHF
-,TRBV4-2,CASSQVPTAETANYGYTF
-,TRBV20-1,CSASLWQGSTDTQYF
TRBD1,TRBV24-1,CATSAPPGQGNTGELFF
-,TRBV27,CASSSHVTGRNKLFF
TRBD1,TRBV4-2,CASSQDRRQGYNEQFF
-,TRBV29-1,CSVNHPGGNYGYTF
-,TRBV28,CASSSGVSYEQYF
TRBD1,TRBV7-6,CASSLARTGNPYF
-,TRBV5-1,CASTLAADTQYF
TRBD1,TRBV20-1,CSARTGTVGSSYEQYF
-,TRBV27,CASSLSGSRARATNEKLFF
-,TRBV12-3/TRBV12-4,CASTMDGKETQFF
TRBD1,TRBV12-3/TRBV12-4,CASSWGQGHNEQFF
-,TRBV27,CASSSLRTGLGETQYF
-,TRBV5-1,CASSFRTAAYEQYF
TRBD2,TRBV6-6,CAIQLAGSYEQYF
TRBD1,TRBV11-2,CATRPPSTGGSSYEQYF
-,TRBV14,CASSPEGVGSYEQFF
TRBD2,TRBV9,CASSVAFALAGGPGLSTDTQYF